A single TCR beta chain is shown here with its context. Its antigen has not been determined. No quality values exist for individual bases; no much larger clone is one base distant. TCR CDR3 regions were amplified from genomic DNA by multiplex PCR using the deep immunoSEQ assay. Extracted genomic DNA from each cell subset was distributed evenly across all wells of several immunoSEQ 96-well plates, and each plate was treated as a replicate. Each replicate PCR for sorted subsets received roughly 0.2 ug genomic DNA, equal to tens of thousands of T cell genomes. The purified libraries were quantified using a Qubit 3.0 fluorometer, sized with a Bioanalyzer 2100, and then quantified again using the KAPA Library Quantification kit. Each immunoSEQ 96-well plate was sequenced on its own single-read 150-cycle Illumina NextSeq 550 flow cell. The study's processing was this. Because the immunoSEQ output held only junctional sequences and lacked quality scores, the filtering could not match the filtering applied to full-length reads. To assign V/J genes and CDR3, sequences were annotated using PyIR, a Python wrapper for IgBLAST v1.9, with IMGT germline references. Any read was removed if the V/J assignment was weak (E-value above 1e-6), the CDR3 was missing, or the read contained stop codons, out-of-frame junctions, or ambiguous translated residues. V3J clonotypes were defined by identical inferred V gene, J gene, and CDR3 amino acid sequence. The percentage overlap between two repertoires was calculated by dividing the number of shared unique clonotypes by the size of the smaller repertoire. RTK rarefaction, the Chao1 estimator, and Recon v2.1 estimates of unobserved clonotypes were used to assess repertoire richness. Generation probabilities for all TCRbeta clonotypes obtained by the gDNA method from four donors were computed using OLGA. TCRdb took over this immuneACCESS table, retaining in-frame rearrangements with V and J assigned. Such tables are incomplete; in checked studies, under half of the missing clones stem from an unresolved V gene, and the remainder is unexplained. The V and J calls and clone size come from that table; D and trimming were worked out from the DNA. The sample contains roughly 2.4 million clones, roughly 95% of them found a single time. Of the sample, around 0.13% is held by the ten largest clones.

The CDR3 covers 16 residues, taking in both the cysteine and the phenylalanine. Only the CDR3 part of the read is kept: 48 bases, read in frame from the first base. The V end loses 5 bases and the J end loses 11 bases, and a stretch of 22 bases separates them. The germline V gene (reference sequence) provides CDR1 MNHEY and CDR2 SMNVEV. The data are from a study of shared clonotypes between healthy human individuals (dated by TCRdb to 2020 to 2022). For context, the study as a whole: A couple of women and three men aged 18 to 49 years were included in the cohort. Different laboratories and diverse techniques were used to prepare libraries and sequence TCR repertoires, to increase sequencing depth and limit assay-specific biases. For each donor, CD4 naive and CD4 memory were each run on three plates, CD8 naive on two plates, and CD8 memory on one plate. To estimate repertoire size and how much clonotypes are shared between individuals, the study performed deep sequencing of blood TCR repertoires from about five healthy adults. Leukapheresis yielded between about 0.85 and 9.5 billion PBMCs per donor.

Healthy HIV-negative adults with no recently reported acute infections or vaccinations were included as donors. Only Caucasian adults living in Nashville, Tennessee, USA were represented among the donors. CD4+ T cells were enriched by magnetic negative selection, after which naive cells were positively selected on CD45RA and the negative fraction was taken as the memory subset. Blood was obtained by leukapheresis, after which PBMCs were separated by Ficoll-Histopaque density gradient centrifugation and cryopreserved in liquid nitrogen vapor phase. Analytical flow cytometry was used to check the purity and quantity of each magnetically sorted T cell population. Each sorted fraction had its genomic DNA isolated and then quantified by UV absorbance on a Nanodrop 2000c. The research as a whole found: Higher generation probabilities were observed for clonotypes shared by all four sorted-subset donors than for non-shared clonotypes. Rarefaction of sorted-subset datasets indicated incomplete sequencing despite the large sequencing depth. Pairwise subsampling led to the expectation that sequencing depth would affect the degree of clonotype sharing among donors. Sharing across four donors was observed for approximately 5% of naive CD4, 3% to 4% of naive CD8, 2% to 2.5% of memory CD4, and about 0.4% of memory CD8 clonotypes. Because the study included a small number of donors, the genetic and exposure-history diversity represented was limited. Naive subsets generally had larger estimated clonotype richness than memory subsets did. Only blood was sampled, and tissue TCR repertoires likely differ from those in blood.

Sequenced sample: naive CD4+ T cells sorted from blood. In light of the paper, this sample's cell subset or site label describes: CD45RA+ positively selected. This TCR was sampled from a man younger than 30 in good health. The chain joins TRBV27 to TRBJ1-6, and perhaps TRBD1 as D gene, on 5 matching bases. The DNA sequence is TGTGCCAGCAGTCGGGGGGAGGTACTAGGTTGGACACCCCTCCACTTT. This gives the protein CASSRGEVLGWTPLHF.